Reported below is one T cell receptor (beta chain). What it binds is unknown. Healthy bone marrow donors formed the donor group. It was with 60 Vbeta and 13 Jbeta primers that the PCR ran. The repertoire was sequenced with immunoSEQ multiplex PCR; TCRdb's copy has only in-frame clones and lacks some. This sample has about 160,000 clones; 70% to 90% occur once, and the top ten carry 2.4%. This sample was taken from a study of cytomegalovirus exposure and HLA in healthy donors. Study results and limitations: In a later analysis, compared with equally common non-associated chains, HLA-associated beta chains were more expanded. It was reported in a later analysis that an Asian-associated ancestry cluster showed fewer N-insertions than the 666-donor mean.

The source of this sequence is a male donor in good health and CMV-seronegative. Sequencing was done on a sample of PBMCs.

CDR3 amino acids: CASSNGRNTGELFF. The CDR3 region has the DNA TGTGCCAGTAGCAACGGGAGGAACACCGGGGAGCTGTTTTTT. The V gene is TRBV19, the J gene TRBJ2-2, with D possibly being TRBD2 (6 bases). The CDR3 has 14 amino acids. Trimming took off 6 bases at V and 1 base at J, with 9 bases between the two ends. CDR1 and CDR2 from the germline V gene are LNHDA and SQIVND (reference sequence). The variable domain in full, with the rest retrieved from reference TRBV19 and TRBJ2-2, is DGGITQSPKYLFRKEGQNVTLSCEQNLNHDAMYWYRQDPGQGLRLIYYSQIVNDFQKGDIAEGYSVSREKKESFPLTVTSAQKNPTAFYLCASSNGRNTGELFFGEGSRLTVL.